Listed here are 25 T cell receptor beta chains from one sample, sequenced in a study of blood T cell repertoires in COVID-19. Clones were read by immunoSEQ multiplex PCR, and TCRdb kept only the in-frame ones, dropping some. This sample has approximately 50,000 clones, with about 88% found just once. The specimen sequenced was peripheral blood. Receptor source: a human donor in a cohort sampled during active COVID-19.

J is TRBJ1-1 and V is TRBV3-1 (or the pseudogene TRBV3-2); weak D call: TRBD1 (5 bases). The V gene's germline CDR1 is LGHDT and CDR2 YNNKEL (reference sequence). There are 15 residues in the CDR3. V shed 4 bases and J shed 1 base, with 13 bases lying between them. The CDR3 spells CASSLKGLSNTEAFF. The CDR3, as DNA: TGTGCCAGCAGCCTTAAGGGACTTTCGAACACTGAAGCTTTCTTT.

V and J are TRBV3-1 (or the pseudogene TRBV3-2) and TRBJ2-7, with no clear D. The CDR3 loop spans 16 amino acids. Germline V CDR1 and CDR2: LGHDT, YNNKEL (reference sequence). V lost 1 base and J lost 1, with 14 bases in between. The CDR3 DNA follows: TGTGCCAGCAGCCAAGGGCTCGAAAAATCATCCTACGAGCAGTACTTC. Amino acids: CASSQGLEKSSYEQYF.

The rearrangement joins TRBV7-6 to TRBJ1-6, with 7 bases matching TRBD1. V was clipped by 2 bases and J by 5 bases; unmatched bases: 6. From germline, CDR1 is SGHVS and CDR2 FNYEAQ. The CDR3 is made up of 16 amino acids. CDR3 in amino acids: CASSLSAGGDNSPLHF. CDR3 nucleotide sequence: TGTGCCAGCAGCTTATCGGCAGGGGGAGATAATTCACCCCTCCACTTT.

V and J are TRBV18 and TRBJ1-3; D is ambiguous. Germline values: CDR1 KGHSH, CDR2 LQKENI. The CDR3 has 16 residues. The V gene lost 3 bases and the J gene lost 0 bases, with 12 bases spanning the gap. The CDR3 loop reads CASSPTFGDSGNTIYF. The CDR3, as DNA: TGTGCCAGCTCACCGACTTTCGGGGACTCTGGAAACACCATATATTTT.

The chain links TRBV19 to TRBJ1-3; D uncertain. Germline V gene lookup returns CDR1 LNHDA and CDR2 SQIVND (reference sequence). V was shortened by 5 bases and J by 0 bases, with 8 bases between the two germline ends. The CDR3 loop spans 14 amino acids. The CDR3 DNA reads as TGTGCCAGTAGTTTACAATTCTCTGGAAACACCATATATTTT. It encodes CASSLQFSGNTIYF.

The chain carries TRBV11-1 and TRBJ2-5, with 13 bases identical to TRBD2. The CDR3 consists of 16 residues. Germline assignment: CDR1 SGHAT and CDR2 FQDESV (reference sequence). The V gene end was trimmed by 4 bases and the J gene end by 1 base; junction bases not matched to a gene: 3. CDR3 protein: CASSSRTSGGQETQYF. The CDR3 bases are TGTGCCAGCAGCTCACGGACTAGCGGGGGCCAAGAGACCCAGTACTTC.

The rearrangement uses TRBV14 and TRBJ1-1; 8 positions match TRBD1. CDR3 size: 14 residues. The junction had 2 bases not matched to a gene; V was cut back by 1 base and J by 4 bases. CDR1 is SGHDN, CDR2 FVKESK, per germline. Written as DNA, the CDR3 is TGTGCCAGCAGCCAAGCAGGGGGCGGCACTGAAGCTTTCTTT. Translating gives CASSQAGGGTEAFF.

This rearrangement joins TRBV11-2 to TRBJ2-7; 7 nucleotides match TRBD2. Germline loops: CDR1 SGHAT, CDR2 FQNNGV. The CDR3 has 15 amino acids. The V segment lost 1 base and the J segment 3 bases; nucleotides outside the gene matches: 6. The CDR3 sequence is CASSLGASGDYEQYV. The DNA of the CDR3 is TGTGCCAGCAGCTTAGGAGCTAGCGGCGACTACGAGCAGTACGTC.

The rearrangement joins TRBV6-6 to TRBJ2-6; no clear D. This CDR3 is 16 amino acids long. Germline CDR1 is MNHNY and CDR2 is SVGAGI (reference sequence). Trimming stripped 6 bases from V and 0 bases from J, with 12 bases between. CDR3 sequence: CASSSSASSGANVLTF. CDR3 DNA: TGTGCCAGCAGCTCCTCCGCGAGCTCTGGGGCCAACGTCCTGACTTTC.

This rearrangement joins TRBV3-1 (or the pseudogene TRBV3-2) to TRBJ1-5; perhaps TRBD1 as D (6 bases). Germline lookup yields CDR1 LGHDT and CDR2 YNNKEL (reference sequence). This CDR3 is 14 amino acids long. V lost 5 bases and J 3 bases, leaving 11 bases between the germline ends. DNA of the CDR3: TGTGCCAGCAGCTCTCCAGGGGCCAATCAGCCCCAGCATTTT. Protein sequence: CASSSPGANQPQHF.

The rearrangement joins TRBV7-9 to TRBJ2-1; D might be TRBD2 (6 bases). The V gene's germline CDR1 is SEHNR and CDR2 FQNEAQ (reference sequence). The CDR3 length is 13 residues. Trimming cost V 2 bases and J 7 bases, with 9 bases left between them. The CDR3 reads CASSLIRGNEQFF. The CDR3 DNA follows: TGTGCCAGCAGCTTAATCCGGGGGAATGAGCAGTTCTTC.

The chain joins TRBV6-1 to TRBJ1-5, with a tentative D call TRBD1 (6 bases). From germline, CDR1 is MNHNS and CDR2 SASEGT. The V end was cut by 0 bases, the J end by 7 bases, with 13 bases between. The CDR3 has 15 residues. The CDR3 loop reads CASSEAGGGGQPQHF. The CDR3 DNA is TGTGCCAGCAGTGAAGCGGGGGGGGGCGGCCAGCCCCAGCATTTT.

This sequence joins TRBV5-4 and TRBJ1-6; 9 bases align to TRBD1. This CDR3 contains 15 residues. The germline CDR1 and CDR2 sequences are SGHNT and YYREEE (reference sequence). After removal of 0 bases from V and 10 bases from J, the junction contained 5 bases not matched to a gene. In DNA form, the CDR3 reads TGTGCCAGCAGCTTGGGACCGGGACAGGGCTCACCCCTCCACTTT. Its protein product is CASSLGPGQGSPLHF.

The chain is built from TRBV9 and TRBJ2-7, with D unclear. The CDR3 is 14 amino acids. The V gene's germline CDR1 is SGDLS and CDR2 YYNGEE. With 0 bases removed from V and 3 bases from J, the gap between germline ends came to 10 bases. The CDR3, as DNA: TGTGCCAGCAGCGTAGCAGCGTCGTTCTACGAGCAGTACTTC. Translated: CASSVAASFYEQYF.

The rearrangement links TRBV7-9 to TRBJ1-5, with 8 positions matching TRBD1. With V trimmed by 4 bases and J by 7 bases, 3 bases remained unmatched. The CDR3 totals 13 residues. In germline, CDR1 is SEHNR, CDR2 FQNEAQ (reference sequence). CDR3 in amino acids: CASSSNRGQPQHF. The CDR3 DNA is TGTGCCAGCAGCTCCAACAGGGGGCAGCCCCAGCATTTT.

The rearrangement uses TRBV7-2 and TRBJ2-1; D remains unclear. Germline loops: CDR1 SGHTA, CDR2 FQGNSA. Trimming removed 5 bases from V and 7 bases from J, with 9 bases in between. The CDR3 sequence is 12 residues long. Written as DNA, the CDR3 is TGTGCCAGCAGCGCCGGGTGGAATGAGCAGTTCTTC. Its protein is CASSAGWNEQFF.

This clone occurred a few times. V usage is TRBV29-1 and J usage is TRBJ1-2, with D uncertain. Germline CDR1 and CDR2: SQVTM and ANQGSEA. Trimming removed 3 bases from V and 7 bases from J, with 12 bases in between. This CDR3 is built from 12 residues. The CDR3 loop reads CSVEQAYGGYTF. In nucleotides, the CDR3 is TGCAGCGTTGAGCAGGCCTACGGTGGCTACACCTTC. Supplemented by reference TRBV29-1 and TRBJ1-2, the full variable domain reads SAVISQKPSRDICQRGTSLTIQCQVDSQVTMMFWYRQQPGQSLTLIATANQGSEATYESGFVIDKFPISRPNLTFSTLTVSNMSPEDSSIYLCSVEQAYGGYTFGSGTRLTVV.

The rearrangement uses TRBV27 and TRBJ1-2, with D maybe TRBD1 (5 bases). The V end was cut by 1 base, the J end by 5 bases, with 8 bases between. Germline V CDR1 and CDR2: MNHEY, SMNVEV (reference sequence). The CDR3 is 13 residues long. CDR3 region: CASSLFQGYGYTF. The CDR3 DNA reads TGTGCCAGCAGTTTATTTCAGGGTTATGGCTACACCTTC.

The V gene is TRBV28, the J gene TRBJ2-7, with 9 bases lining up with TRBD1. Trimming cost V 4 bases and J 4 bases; bases outside gene matches: 14. The CDR3 is 17 residues long. The germline V gene encodes CDR1 MDHEN and CDR2 SYDVKM. The CDR3 here is CASSSHLGTGLKYEQYF. The CDR3 coding sequence is TGTGCCAGCAGTTCACACCTTGGGACAGGGCTAAAGTACGAGCAGTACTTC.

The chain employs TRBV28 and TRBJ1-4; a weak D match, TRBD1 (5 bases). Per the germline V gene, CDR1 is MDHEN and CDR2 is SYDVKM. The CDR3 runs to 14 residues. V was shortened by 6 bases and J by 5 bases, with 13 bases between the two germline ends. This chain's CDR3 is CASRKQAINEKLFF. The CDR3 DNA is TGTGCCAGCAGGAAACAGGCGATAAATGAAAAACTGTTTTTT.

The genes are TRBV7-8 and TRBJ2-1, with 10 bases fitting TRBD2. V shed 3 bases and J 5 bases; nucleotides not matched to a gene: 4. Germline loops: CDR1 SGHVS, CDR2 FQNEAQ. The CDR3 loop spans 15 amino acids. The CDR3 spells CASSFGTSAHNEQFF. The CDR3 DNA sequence: TGTGCCAGCAGCTTCGGGACTAGCGCCCACAATGAGCAGTTCTTC.

J is TRBJ2-2 and V is TRBV6-7; 12 bases match TRBD1. TRBV6-7 has ORF status, its function being uncertain. CDR3 length: 19 residues. V was clipped by 5 bases and J by 6 bases; unmatched bases: 16. The CDR3, as DNA: TGTGCCAGCAGTACCTCCGGGACAGGGGGCGTTGGTGGAGCCGGGGAGCTGTTTTTT. Amino acid sequence: CASSTSGTGGVGGAGELFF.

The V call is TRBV2, the J call TRBJ1-2; D possibly corresponds to TRBD1 (6 bases). Germline CDR1 is SNHLY and CDR2 is FYNNEI. The CDR3 has 14 residues. V was pared by 3 bases and J by 2 bases, with 10 bases between. The CDR3 DNA is TGTGCCAGCAGTGAGGACAGCCACAACTATGGCTACACCTTC. Its translation is CASSEDSHNYGYTF. Supplemented by reference TRBV2 and TRBJ1-2, the full variable domain reads EPEVTQTPSHQVTQMGQEVILRCVPISNHLYFYWYRQILGQKVEFLVSFYNNEISEKSEIFDDQFSVERPDGSNFTLKIRSTKLEDSAMYFCASSEDSHNYGYTFGSGTRLTVV.

CDR3 bases: TGTGCCAGCAGCTTCGACAGATCTTACGAGCAGTACGTC. This sequence encodes CASSFDRSYEQYV. The chain uses TRBV11-3 and TRBJ2-7; D is possibly TRBD1 (5 bases). This CDR3 has 13 residues. Per germline, CDR1 SGHNT and CDR2 YENEEA. With 3 bases removed from V and 4 bases from J, the gap between germline ends came to 10 bases.

This clone is deemed medium-sized. This chain joins TRBV15 and TRBJ2-1, with unresolved D. Between the trimmed V and J ends, which lost 0 bases and 8 bases, there was a span of 11 bases. The CDR3 has 14 residues. Germline V lookup: CDR1 LNHNV, CDR2 YYDKDF (reference sequence). The CDR3 is CATSRDRRSDEQFF. The DNA of the CDR3 is TGTGCCACCAGCAGAGATCGCAGGTCCGATGAGCAGTTCTTC.